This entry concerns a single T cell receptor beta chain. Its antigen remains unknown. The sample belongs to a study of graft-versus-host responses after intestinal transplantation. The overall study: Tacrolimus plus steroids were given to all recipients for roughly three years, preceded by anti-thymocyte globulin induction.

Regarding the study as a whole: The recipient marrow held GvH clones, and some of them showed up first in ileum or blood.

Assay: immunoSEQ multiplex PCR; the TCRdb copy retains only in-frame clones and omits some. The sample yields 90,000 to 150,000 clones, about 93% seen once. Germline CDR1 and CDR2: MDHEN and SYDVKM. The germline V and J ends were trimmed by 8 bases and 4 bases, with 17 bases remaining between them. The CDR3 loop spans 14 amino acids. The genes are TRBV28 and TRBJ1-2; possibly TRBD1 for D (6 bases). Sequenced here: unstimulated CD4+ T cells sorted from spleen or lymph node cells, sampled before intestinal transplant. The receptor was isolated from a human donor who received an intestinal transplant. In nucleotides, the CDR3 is TGTGCCAGCTGCTTCTCCGGGACACTCTATGGCTACACCTTC. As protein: CASCFSGTLYGYTF.